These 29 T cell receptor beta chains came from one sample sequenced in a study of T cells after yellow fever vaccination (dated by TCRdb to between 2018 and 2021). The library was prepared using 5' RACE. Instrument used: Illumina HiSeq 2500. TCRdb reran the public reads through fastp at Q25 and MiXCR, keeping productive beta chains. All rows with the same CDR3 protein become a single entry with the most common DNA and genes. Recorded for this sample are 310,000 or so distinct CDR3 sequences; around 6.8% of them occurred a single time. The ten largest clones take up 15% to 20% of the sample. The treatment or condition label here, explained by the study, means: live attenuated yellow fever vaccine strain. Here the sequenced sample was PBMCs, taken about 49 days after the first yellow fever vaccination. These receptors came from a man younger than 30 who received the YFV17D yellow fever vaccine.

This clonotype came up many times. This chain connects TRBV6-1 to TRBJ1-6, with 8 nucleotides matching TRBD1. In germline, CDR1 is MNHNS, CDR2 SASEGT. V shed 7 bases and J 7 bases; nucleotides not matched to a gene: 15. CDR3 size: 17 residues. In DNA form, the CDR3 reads TGTGCCAGCACCCGAGAAGCCAGGGGGCTGGGGAATTCACCCCTCCACTTT. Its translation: CASTREARGLGNSPLHF.

The CDR3 DNA follows: TGCGCCAGCAGCTTGGACGCGGGGGACTACAATGAGCAGTTCTTC. Encoded protein: CASSLDAGDYNEQFF. V gene TRBV5-1 combines with J gene TRBJ2-1; TRBD2 matches 7 bases. Germline CDR1 and CDR2: SGHRS and YFSETQ. CDR3 length: 15 residues. The ends lost 0 bases at V and 3 bases at J; junction bases unmatched: 3.

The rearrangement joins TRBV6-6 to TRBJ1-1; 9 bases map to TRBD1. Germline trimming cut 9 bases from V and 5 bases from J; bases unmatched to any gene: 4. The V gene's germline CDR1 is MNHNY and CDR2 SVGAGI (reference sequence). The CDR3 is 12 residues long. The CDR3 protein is CASDRGWTEAFF. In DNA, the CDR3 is TGTGCCAGTGACAGGGGGTGGACTGAAGCTTTCTTT.

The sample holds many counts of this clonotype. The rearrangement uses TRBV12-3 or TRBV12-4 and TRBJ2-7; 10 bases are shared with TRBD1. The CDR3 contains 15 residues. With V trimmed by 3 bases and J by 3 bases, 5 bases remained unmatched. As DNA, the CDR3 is TGTGCCAGCAGTTTGGCCGGGACAGGGGACTACGAGCAGTACTTC. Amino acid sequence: CASSLAGTGDYEQYF.

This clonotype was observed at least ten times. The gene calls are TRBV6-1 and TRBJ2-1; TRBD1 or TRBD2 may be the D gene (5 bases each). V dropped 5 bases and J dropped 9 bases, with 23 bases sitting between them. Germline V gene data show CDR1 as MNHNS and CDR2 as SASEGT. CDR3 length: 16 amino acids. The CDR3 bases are TGTGCCAGCAGTCGCTCCCACCGGGACGTGCCCCCTGAGCAGTTCTTC. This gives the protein CASSRSHRDVPPEQFF.

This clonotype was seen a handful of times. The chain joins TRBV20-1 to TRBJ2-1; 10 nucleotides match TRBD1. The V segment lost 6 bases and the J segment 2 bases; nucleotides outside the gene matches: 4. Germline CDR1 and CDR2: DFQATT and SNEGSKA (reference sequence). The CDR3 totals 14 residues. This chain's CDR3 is CSAPGTGAYNEQFF. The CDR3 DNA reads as TGCAGTGCACCCGGGACAGGGGCCTACAATGAGCAGTTCTTC.

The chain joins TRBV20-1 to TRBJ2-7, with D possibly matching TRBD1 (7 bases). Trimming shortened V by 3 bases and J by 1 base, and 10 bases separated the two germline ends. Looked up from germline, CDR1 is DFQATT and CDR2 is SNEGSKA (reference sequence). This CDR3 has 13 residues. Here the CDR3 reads CSARSGGSYEQYV. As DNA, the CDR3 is TGCAGTGCTAGGTCAGGGGGGTCCTACGAGCAGTACGTC.

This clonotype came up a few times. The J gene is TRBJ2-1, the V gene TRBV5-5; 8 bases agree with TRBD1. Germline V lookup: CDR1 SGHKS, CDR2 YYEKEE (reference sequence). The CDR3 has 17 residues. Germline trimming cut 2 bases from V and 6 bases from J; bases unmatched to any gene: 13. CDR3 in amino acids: CASSFLNRGFVINEQFF. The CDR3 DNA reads TGTGCCAGCAGCTTCCTTAACAGGGGGTTCGTCATCAATGAGCAGTTCTTC. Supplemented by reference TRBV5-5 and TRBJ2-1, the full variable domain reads DAGVTQSPTHLIKTRGQQVTLRCSPISGHKSVSWYQQVLGQGPQFIFQYYEKEERGRGNFPDRFSARQFPNYSSELNVNALLLGDSALYLCASSFLNRGFVINEQFFGPGTRLTVL.

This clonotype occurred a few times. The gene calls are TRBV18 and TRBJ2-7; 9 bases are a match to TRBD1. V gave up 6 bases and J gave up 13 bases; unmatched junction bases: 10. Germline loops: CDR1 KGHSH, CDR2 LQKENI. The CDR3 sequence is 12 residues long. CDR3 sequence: CASSPGPGQGYF. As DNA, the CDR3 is TGTGCCAGCTCGCCGGGGCCGGGACAGGGTTACTTC.

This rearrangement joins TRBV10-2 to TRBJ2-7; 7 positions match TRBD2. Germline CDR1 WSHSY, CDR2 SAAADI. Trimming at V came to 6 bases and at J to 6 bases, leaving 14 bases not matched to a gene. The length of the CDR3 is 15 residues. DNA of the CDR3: TGCGCCAGCAGACGAGCACTTGGACTAGTTGGCGAGCAGTACGTC. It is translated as CASRRALGLVGEQYV.

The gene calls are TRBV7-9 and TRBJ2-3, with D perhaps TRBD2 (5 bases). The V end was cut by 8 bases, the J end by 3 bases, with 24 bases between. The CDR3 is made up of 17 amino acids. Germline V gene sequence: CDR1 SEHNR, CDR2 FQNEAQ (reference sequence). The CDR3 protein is CASPRTGSLKVTDTQYF. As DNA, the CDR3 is TGTGCCAGCCCCCGGACGGGGTCCTTAAAGGTAACAGATACGCAGTATTTT. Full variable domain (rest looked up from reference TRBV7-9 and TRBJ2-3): DTGVSQNPRHKITKRGQNVTFRCDPISEHNRLYWYRQTLGQGPEFLTYFQNEAQLEKSRLLSDRFSAERPKGSFSTLEIQRTEQGDSAMYLCASPRTGSLKVTDTQYFGPGTRLTVL.

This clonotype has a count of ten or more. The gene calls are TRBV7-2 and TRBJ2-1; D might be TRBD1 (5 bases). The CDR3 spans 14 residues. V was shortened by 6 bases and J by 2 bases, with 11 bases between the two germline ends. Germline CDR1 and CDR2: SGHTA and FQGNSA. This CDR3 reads CASSVDKTYNEQFF. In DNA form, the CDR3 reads TGTGCCAGCAGTGTGGACAAAACCTACAATGAGCAGTTCTTC.

The CDR3 sequence is CASRGRTGEVTEAFF. The CDR3 DNA reads TGTGCCAGCAGGGGAAGAACAGGAGAGGTCACTGAAGCTTTCTTT. The rearrangement uses TRBV6-1 and TRBJ1-1; TRBD1 is a possible D gene (5 bases). The CDR3 runs 15 residues. Trimming cost V 6 bases and J 4 bases, with 18 bases left between them. Germline V gene sequence: CDR1 MNHNS, CDR2 SASEGT.

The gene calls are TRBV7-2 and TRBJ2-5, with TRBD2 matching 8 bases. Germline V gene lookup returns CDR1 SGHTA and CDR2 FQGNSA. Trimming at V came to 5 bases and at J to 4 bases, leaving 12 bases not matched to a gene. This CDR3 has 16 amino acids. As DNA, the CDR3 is TGTGCCAGCAGCCGAAGGGGTTGGCTAGCGGGAGAGACCCAGTACTTC. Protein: CASSRRGWLAGETQYF.

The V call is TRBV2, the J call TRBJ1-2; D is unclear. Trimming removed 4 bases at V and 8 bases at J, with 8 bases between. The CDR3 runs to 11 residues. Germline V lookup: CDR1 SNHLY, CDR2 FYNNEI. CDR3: CASSGQGGYTF. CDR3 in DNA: TGTGCCAGCAGTGGGCAAGGCGGCTACACCTTC.

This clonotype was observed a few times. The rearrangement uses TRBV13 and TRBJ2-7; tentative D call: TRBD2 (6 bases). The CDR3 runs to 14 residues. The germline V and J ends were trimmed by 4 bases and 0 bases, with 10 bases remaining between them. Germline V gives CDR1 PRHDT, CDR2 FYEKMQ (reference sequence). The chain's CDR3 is CASSSARGSYEQYV. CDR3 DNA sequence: TGTGCCAGCAGCTCGGCGCGGGGCTCCTACGAGCAGTACGTC.

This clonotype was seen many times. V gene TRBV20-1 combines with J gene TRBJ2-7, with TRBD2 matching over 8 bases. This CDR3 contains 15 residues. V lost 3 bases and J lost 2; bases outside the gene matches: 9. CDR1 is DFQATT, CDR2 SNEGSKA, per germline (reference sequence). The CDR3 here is CSARGLQRGPYEQYF. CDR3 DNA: TGCAGTGCTAGGGGTCTCCAGCGGGGGCCCTACGAGCAGTACTTC.

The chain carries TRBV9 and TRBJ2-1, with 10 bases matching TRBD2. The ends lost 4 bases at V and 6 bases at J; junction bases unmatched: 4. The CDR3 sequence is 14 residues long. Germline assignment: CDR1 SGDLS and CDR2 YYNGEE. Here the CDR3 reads CASSTGTSVNEQFF. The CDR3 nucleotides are TGTGCCAGCAGCACCGGGACTAGCGTCAATGAGCAGTTCTTC.

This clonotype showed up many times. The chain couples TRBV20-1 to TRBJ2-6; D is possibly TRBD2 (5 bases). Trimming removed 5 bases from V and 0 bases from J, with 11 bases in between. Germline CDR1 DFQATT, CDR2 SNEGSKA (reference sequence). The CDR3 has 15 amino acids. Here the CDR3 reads CSADGGFSGANVLTF. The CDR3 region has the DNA TGCAGTGCTGATGGAGGCTTCTCTGGGGCCAACGTCCTGACTTTC.

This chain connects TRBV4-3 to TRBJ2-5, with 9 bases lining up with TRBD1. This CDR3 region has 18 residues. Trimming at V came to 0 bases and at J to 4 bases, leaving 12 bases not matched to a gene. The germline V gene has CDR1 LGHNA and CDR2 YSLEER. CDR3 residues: CASSQDIGQGIGVETQYF. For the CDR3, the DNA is TGCGCCAGCAGCCAAGACATAGGACAGGGGATTGGAGTAGAGACCCAGTACTTC.

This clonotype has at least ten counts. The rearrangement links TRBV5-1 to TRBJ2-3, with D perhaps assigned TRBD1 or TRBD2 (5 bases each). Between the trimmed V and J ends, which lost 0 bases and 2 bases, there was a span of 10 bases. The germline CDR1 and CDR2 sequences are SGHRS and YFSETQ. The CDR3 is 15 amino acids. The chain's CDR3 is CASSLAVGVTDTQYF. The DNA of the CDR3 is TGCGCCAGCAGCTTGGCAGTGGGGGTCACAGATACGCAGTATTTT.

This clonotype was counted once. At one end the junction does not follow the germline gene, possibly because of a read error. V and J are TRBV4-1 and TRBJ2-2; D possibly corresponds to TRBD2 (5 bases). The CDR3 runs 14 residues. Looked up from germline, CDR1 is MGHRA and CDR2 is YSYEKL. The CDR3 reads CASSPGLNSGELFF. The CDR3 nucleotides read TGCGCCAGCAGCCCCGGACTGAACAGCGGGGAGCTGTTTTTT.

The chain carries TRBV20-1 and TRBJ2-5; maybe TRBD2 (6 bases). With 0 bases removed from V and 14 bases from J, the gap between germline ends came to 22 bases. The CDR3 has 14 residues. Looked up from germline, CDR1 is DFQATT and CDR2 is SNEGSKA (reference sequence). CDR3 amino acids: CSARDLGGEETNYF. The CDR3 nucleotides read TGCAGTGCTAGAGATTTGGGGGGAGAAGAGACCAACTACTTC.

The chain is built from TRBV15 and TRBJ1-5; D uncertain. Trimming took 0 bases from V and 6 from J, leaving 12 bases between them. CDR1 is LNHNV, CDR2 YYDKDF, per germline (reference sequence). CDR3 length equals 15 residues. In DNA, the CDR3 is TGTGCCACCAGCAGAGATGGAGGGCCCGGTCAGCCCCAGCATTTT. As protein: CATSRDGGPGQPQHF. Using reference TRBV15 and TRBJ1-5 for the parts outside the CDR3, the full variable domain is DAMVIQNPRYQVTQFGKPVTLSCSQTLNHNVMYWYQQKSSQAPKLLFHYYDKDFNNEADTPDNFQSRRPNTSFCFLDIRSPGLGDTAMYLCATSRDGGPGQPQHFGDGTRLSIL.

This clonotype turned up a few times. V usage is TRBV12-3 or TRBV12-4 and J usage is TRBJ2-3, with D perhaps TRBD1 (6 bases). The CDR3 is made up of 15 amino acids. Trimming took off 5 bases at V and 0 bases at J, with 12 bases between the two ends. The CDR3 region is CASSAGTYSTDTQYF. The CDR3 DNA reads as TGTGCCAGCAGTGCCGGGACATACAGCACAGATACGCAGTATTTT.

The CDR3 loop is CASSLTRKGQIYEQYV. CDR3 DNA: TGTGCCAGCAGCTTAACGAGGAAGGGGCAAATCTACGAGCAGTACGTC. This chain joins TRBV7-3 and TRBJ2-7, with TRBD1 as a possible D gene (5 bases). V was clipped by 0 bases and J by 3 bases, with 15 bases between them. Germline CDR1 reads SGHTA; CDR2 reads FQGTGA. The CDR3 contains 16 residues.

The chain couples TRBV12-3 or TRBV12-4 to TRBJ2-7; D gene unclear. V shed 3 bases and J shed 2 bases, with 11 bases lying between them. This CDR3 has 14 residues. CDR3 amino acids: CASSFGPTAYEQYF. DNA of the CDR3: TGTGCCAGCAGTTTTGGGCCTACAGCCTACGAGCAGTACTTC.

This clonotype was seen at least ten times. Here the CDR3 DNA reads TGTGCCAGCAGCGTACAGGGGGCCACAGATACGCAGTATTTT. Amino acid sequence: CASSVQGATDTQYF. The rearrangement links TRBV5-4 to TRBJ2-3; 9 nucleotides agree with TRBD1. J lost 2 bases, V lost 4 bases, and 2 bases had no gene match. Germline V gives CDR1 SGHNT, CDR2 YYREEE (reference sequence). This CDR3 spans 14 amino acids.

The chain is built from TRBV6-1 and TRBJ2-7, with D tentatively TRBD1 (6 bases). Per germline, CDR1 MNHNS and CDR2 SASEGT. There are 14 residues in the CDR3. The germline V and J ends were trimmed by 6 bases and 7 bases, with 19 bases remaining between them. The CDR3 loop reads CASSNGQPPWEQYF. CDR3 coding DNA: TGTGCCAGCAGCAATGGACAGCCACCTTGGGAGCAGTACTTC.